The 21 T cell receptor beta chains reported below all come from one sample, sequenced in a study of shared clonotypes between healthy human individuals. Naivety among CD8 cells was defined by CD45RO negativity and positive CCR7 selection, thereby excluding terminally differentiated effector memory CD45RA+ cells. The repertoire was sequenced with immunoSEQ multiplex PCR; TCRdb's copy has only in-frame clones and lacks some. Of hundreds of thousands of clones listed, 95% to 96% were seen once; the top ten hold approximately 0.12%. Specimen: naive CD8+ T cells sorted from blood. The receptor set was obtained from a woman in her twenties or thirties in good health.

This chain links TRBV27 with TRBJ2-1, with 10 nucleotides matching TRBD2. The junction had 4 bases not matched to a gene; V was cut back by 4 bases and J by 4 bases. CDR1 is MNHEY and CDR2 is SMNVEV in the germline V gene (reference sequence). This CDR3 is built from 15 residues. This CDR3 is CASSSSGRSYNEQFF. Written as DNA, the CDR3 is TGTGCCAGCAGTTCTAGCGGGAGAAGTTACAATGAGCAGTTCTTC.

J is TRBJ1-5 and V is TRBV28, with TRBD1 matching over 7 bases. This CDR3 has 13 amino acids. Germline V gives CDR1 MDHEN, CDR2 SYDVKM. The junction had 2 bases not matched to a gene; V was cut back by 6 bases and J by 3 bases. The CDR3 reads CASRGQNNQPQHF. CDR3 nucleotides: TGTGCCAGCAGGGGACAGAACAATCAGCCCCAGCATTTT.

The rearrangement uses TRBV4-1 and TRBJ1-5; the D is unclear. Germline V gene sequence: CDR1 MGHRA, CDR2 YSYEKL. The CDR3 loop spans 14 amino acids. Deletions cut 1 base from V and 7 bases from J, with 11 bases between. In nucleotides, the CDR3 is TGCGCCAGCAGCCAAGGTCTGGAAACACAGCCCCAGCATTTT. Protein sequence: CASSQGLETQPQHF.

The table lists this clone with a few counts. The rearrangement links TRBV27 to TRBJ1-2; 7 positions match TRBD1. The CDR3 loop spans 14 amino acids. Trimming took 5 bases from V and 6 from J; bases not matched to a gene: 9. Germline V CDR1 and CDR2: MNHEY, SMNVEV (reference sequence). The DNA of the CDR3 is TGTGCCAGCAGTCTGGTCGGGACAGCGGATGGCTACACCTTC. Translation: CASSLVGTADGYTF.

The chain is built from TRBV5-1 and TRBJ1-1; 10 bases map to TRBD1. The ends lost 4 bases at V and 1 base at J; junction bases unmatched: 7. CDR3 length: 16 residues. Per the germline V gene, CDR1 is SGHRS and CDR2 is YFSETQ. CDR3 residues: CASSRDRGYGNTEAFF. CDR3 nucleotides: TGCGCCAGCAGCCGGGACAGGGGCTACGGGAACACTGAAGCTTTCTTT.

The J gene is TRBJ1-1, the V gene TRBV14, with D perhaps TRBD1 (5 bases). This CDR3 contains 15 residues. The germline V gene has CDR1 SGHDN and CDR2 FVKESK. Trimming removed 5 bases from V and 5 bases from J, with 18 bases in between. Here the CDR3 reads CASSGKGARGTEAFF. CDR3 in DNA: TGTGCCAGCAGCGGTAAAGGGGCTCGAGGGACTGAAGCTTTCTTT.

V and J are TRBV29-1 and TRBJ2-5; 7 nucleotides agree with TRBD1. The end of the DNA aligns better with TRBJ2-7, so the J call may be wrong. The length of the CDR3 is 15 residues. Germline CDR1 and CDR2: SQVTM and ANQGSEA. The CDR3 DNA reads TGCAGCGTTGAAGAGGTGTGGGACAGCTCCTACGAGCAGTACTTC. Protein sequence: CSVEEVWDSSYEQYF.

The V call is TRBV5-1, the J call TRBJ2-2; D gene unclear. Looked up from germline, CDR1 is SGHRS and CDR2 is YFSETQ. V was trimmed by 1 base and J by 3 bases, leaving 4 bases between them. This CDR3 contains 13 residues. CDR3 in amino acids: CASSLTDTGELFF. The CDR3 DNA is TGCGCCAGCAGCTTGACAGACACCGGGGAGCTGTTTTTT.

Only one count was recorded for this clone. The J gene is TRBJ1-2, the V gene TRBV28; 7 bases agree with TRBD1. Germline values: CDR1 MDHEN, CDR2 SYDVKM. The CDR3 totals 16 residues. Unmatched junction bases numbered 5, after V lost 0 bases and J lost 1 base. CDR3 bases: TGTGCCAGCAGTTTATGGGGGGACAGAGATAACTATGGCTACACCTTC. This codes for CASSLWGDRDNYGYTF.

This chain links TRBV2 with TRBJ2-1, with D perhaps TRBD1 (5 bases). Germline V lookup: CDR1 SNHLY, CDR2 FYNNEI. CDR3 length equals 14 residues. Between the trimmed V and J ends, which lost 3 bases and 3 bases, there was a span of 9 bases. CDR3 loop: CASSEDTNYNEQFF. The CDR3 coding sequence is TGTGCCAGCAGTGAGGACACAAACTACAATGAGCAGTTCTTC.

A single count supports this clone. The chain couples TRBV6-1 to TRBJ1-6; the match to TRBD1 covers 9 bases. Looked up from germline, CDR1 is MNHNS and CDR2 is SASEGT. This CDR3 comprises 15 residues. J was trimmed by 7 bases and V by 6 bases; bases with no gene match: 7. CDR3 nucleotide sequence: TGTGCCAGCAGGGGCGGGACAGGGTGGAATTCACCCCTCCACTTT. It translates to CASRGGTGWNSPLHF.

About this clone: The same CDR3 is also encoded by other DNA sequences in this sample. J is TRBJ2-7 and V is TRBV9; 9 bases agree with TRBD2. V dropped 0 bases and J dropped 2; count of bases not matched to a gene: 3. The CDR3 spans 15 residues. Per the germline V gene, CDR1 is SGDLS and CDR2 is YYNGEE. CDR3 amino acids: CASSVGLADTYEQYF. The CDR3, as DNA: TGTGCCAGCAGCGTAGGACTAGCGGATACCTACGAGCAGTACTTC.

The gene calls are TRBV15 and TRBJ2-3; 14 bases fit TRBD2. The germline CDR1 and CDR2 sequences are LNHNV and YYDKDF (reference sequence). There are 15 residues in the CDR3. The junction had 8 bases not matched to a gene; V was cut back by 8 bases and J by 7 bases. The CDR3 nucleotides are TGTGCCACCGCCGGGGGACTAGCGGGAGTTCATACGCAGTATTTT. It translates to CATAGGLAGVHTQYF. Combining the CDR3 with reference TRBV15 and TRBJ2-3 gives the whole variable domain DAMVIQNPRYQVTQFGKPVTLSCSQTLNHNVMYWYQQKSSQAPKLLFHYYDKDFNNEADTPDNFQSRRPNTSFCFLDIRSPGLGDTAMYLCATAGGLAGVHTQYFGPGTRLTVL.

As regards this clone: The same CDR3 also results from other DNA sequences found in this sample. The chain recombines TRBV28 with TRBJ2-7, with 7 bases lining up with TRBD2. The germline gives CDR1 MDHEN, CDR2 SYDVKM. This CDR3 region has 14 residues. V shed 3 bases, J shed 3 bases, and the junction held 5 bases outside the gene matches. The CDR3 protein is CASSFAGTNYEQYF. In DNA form, the CDR3 reads TGTGCCAGCAGTTTCGCTGGGACTAACTACGAGCAGTACTTC.

The rearrangement joins TRBV7-6 to TRBJ2-1; D assignment may be TRBD1 or TRBD2 (5 bases each). Germline values: CDR1 SGHVS, CDR2 FNYEAQ. This CDR3 has 15 amino acids. Trimming took 6 bases from V and 6 from J, leaving 18 bases between them. CDR3 bases: TGTGCCAGCAGGGGGGATCCTAGCCGGCGCAATGAGCAGTTCTTC. Translating it yields CASRGDPSRRNEQFF.

The chain is built from TRBV5-1 and TRBJ2-1, with 16 bases matching TRBD2. Germline V CDR1 and CDR2: SGHRS, YFSETQ. The length of the CDR3 is 18 residues. V lost 3 bases, J lost 2 bases, and 5 bases stayed unmatched. CDR3 DNA sequence: TGCGCCAGCAGCTGGGGACTAGCGGGAGGGGGAACCTACAATGAGCAGTTCTTC. Amino acid sequence: CASSWGLAGGGTYNEQFF.

In its sample, this clone was seen once. The chain couples TRBV6-5 to TRBJ2-1, with D tentatively TRBD1 (6 bases). The V gene lost 6 bases and the J gene lost 5 bases, with 14 bases spanning the gap. The CDR3 covers 14 residues. CDR1 MNHEY and CDR2 SVGAGI come from the germline V gene. CDR3 region: CASRAQGPDNEQFF. The DNA of the CDR3 is TGTGCCAGCAGGGCACAGGGACCCGACAATGAGCAGTTCTTC.

In this sample, this clone turned up once. This sequence joins TRBV30 and TRBJ2-2; D gene unclear. Per the germline V gene, CDR1 is GTSNPN and CDR2 is SVGIG (reference sequence). The CDR3 sequence is 14 residues long. V lost 2 bases and J 2 bases, leaving 9 bases between the germline ends. The DNA of the CDR3 is TGTGCCTGGAGTTTGGCGGACAACACCGGGGAGCTGTTTTTT. Its translation: CAWSLADNTGELFF.

The chain recombines TRBV19 with TRBJ1-5; 9 bases match TRBD1. V gave up 5 bases and J gave up 5 bases; unmatched junction bases: 7. The CDR3 runs to 15 residues. The germline gives CDR1 LNHDA, CDR2 SQIVND (reference sequence). CDR3 in DNA: TGTGCCAGTAGTGCGGGACAGGGAAATTATCAGCCCCAGCATTTT. Its translation is CASSAGQGNYQPQHF.

The chain employs TRBV15 and TRBJ2-7; a weak D match, TRBD2 (5 bases). The CDR3 contains 15 residues. Germline values: CDR1 LNHNV, CDR2 YYDKDF (reference sequence). Trimming shortened V by 4 bases and J by 2 bases, and 15 bases separated the two germline ends. CDR3: CATSTGGGSPYEQYF. For the CDR3, the DNA is TGTGCCACCAGCACCGGAGGTGGGAGCCCCTACGAGCAGTACTTC.

The chain is built from TRBV7-3 and TRBJ2-1; 9 nucleotides match TRBD2. The germline CDR1 and CDR2 sequences are SGHTA and FQGTGA. This CDR3 region has 19 residues. V shed 5 bases, J shed 1 base, and the junction held 15 bases outside the gene matches. CDR3 bases: TGTGCCAGCAGCAATCCACTAGCGCGGGAGGGTAGTTCCTACAATGAGCAGTTCTTC. This gives the protein CASSNPLAREGSSYNEQFF.